The 11 T cell receptor delta chains in this list originate from one sample, sequenced in a study of γδ T cells in repeated Plasmodium falciparum infection (dated by TCRdb to the early 2020s). Receptor amplification or capture employed multiplex PCR. Sequencing was carried out with an Illumina MiSeq. TCRdb processed the public reads again with the CATT caller, after which rows with matching DNA were combined. For this sample there are tens of thousands of delta-chain clones; over 1.5% appear just once. The biggest ten clones account for 15% of the sample. Vgamma9/Vdelta2+ and Vdelta2-negative gammadelta T cell populations were flow-sorted from peripheral blood mononuclear cells for bulk TCR repertoire analysis. The specimen was gamma-delta T cells from blood. These receptor sequences come from a pool of human donors (malaria-infected and uninfected, not separated).

In regard to this clone: The protein given by TCRdb reflects a much larger clone and differs at residue 17 from this DNA's translation, likely from a read error; the protein shown is the DNA's translation. The genes are TRDV1 and TRDJ1; D possibly corresponds to TRDD3 (5 bases). The germline V and J ends were trimmed by 2 bases and 4 bases, with 35 bases remaining between them. Germline V gives CDR1 TSWWSYY, CDR2 QGS. The CDR3 covers 22 residues. The CDR3 DNA follows: TGTGCTCTTGGGGAATTCTTGGCTGGCTTAGGGGGTCAGCCTTGGTACATCGATAAACTCATCTTT. It is translated as CALGEFLAGLGGQPWYIDKLIF.

On this clone itself: It is likely a read error: a sequence one base away is far more abundant. The J gene is TRDJ1, the V gene TRDV1; D perhaps matches TRDD2 (6 bases). As TCRdb names no J gene, one was assigned here on the basis of a DNA match to germline. In germline, CDR1 is TSWWSYY, CDR2 QGS. The length of the CDR3 is 18 residues. CDR3 sequence reads: CALASSSTTSWYTDKLIF. The CDR3 nucleotides are TGCGCTCTTGCTTCCTCCAGTACTACCTCTTGGTACACCGATAAACTCATCTTT.

This clone was seen more than once but under ten times. The protein that TCRdb holds for this DNA derives from a much larger clone and differs from the translated DNA at residue 8, which likely indicates a read error; the protein shown here is translated from the DNA. The chain combines TRDV1 with TRDJ1; D is undetermined. The germline V and J ends were trimmed by 5 bases and 3 bases, with 25 bases remaining between them. The length of the CDR3 is 18 residues. Germline CDR1 TSWWSYY, CDR2 QGS. The CDR3 loop reads CALGPRLLKNLRADKLIF. In DNA, the CDR3 is TGTGCTCTTGGGCCGCGTCTGCTGAAAAATCTGAGGGCCGATAAACTCATCTTT.

In regard to this clone: The protein given by TCRdb reflects a much larger clone and differs at residue 9 from this DNA's translation, likely from a read error; the protein shown is the DNA's translation. V usage is TRDV1 and J usage is TRDJ2; 11 bases are shared with TRDD3. CDR3 size: 21 residues. V lost 5 bases and J lost 6; bases outside the gene matches: 23. The germline V gene encodes CDR1 TSWWSYY and CDR2 QGS. This CDR3 is CALGFSYLRDLGDTRAAQLFF. The CDR3 region has the DNA TGTGCTCTTGGGTTTTCCTACCTGCGAGACCTGGGGGATACTCGGGCAGCACAACTCTTCTTT.

A remark on this clone: A far bigger clonotype differs at one base, so this is likely a read error. At the DNA level, this CDR3 is encoded by other sequences in the same sample as well. The V call is TRDV3, the J call TRDJ1; 13 nucleotides match TRDD3. In the absence of a J gene in TCRdb, the DNA was matched to germline to assign it here. The V gene's germline CDR1 is TVYSNPD and CDR2 GDNSRS (reference sequence). This CDR3 region has 19 residues. The V gene end was trimmed by 1 base and the J gene end by 4 bases; junction bases not matched to a gene: 18. CDR3 amino acids: CAFIPTLYWGIRRLDKLIF. In DNA, the CDR3 is TGTGCCTTTATTCCCACCCTCTACTGGGGGATACGCAGGCTCGATAAACTCATCTTT.

This clone was detected a few times. This DNA translates differently at residue 9 from the TCRdb protein, which is that of a much larger clone; a read error is likely, and the protein shown is the DNA's own translation. The chain links TRDV3 to TRDJ1; TRDD3 agrees at 12 bases. Germline CDR1 and CDR2: TVYSNPD and GDNSRS (reference sequence). The CDR3 loop spans 20 amino acids. Trimming took 4 bases from V and 8 from J; bases not matched to a gene: 29. CDR3 loop: CAWRNPSFAGGYVHRGKLIF. For the CDR3, the DNA is TGTGCCTGGAGAAACCCTTCCTTCGCTGGGGGATACGTCCACCGGGGAAAACTCATCTTT.

Worth noting for this clone: The mismatch at residue 6 between this DNA's translation and the TCRdb protein of a much larger clone likely reflects a read error; the protein shown is translated from the DNA. The rearrangement joins TRDV2 to TRDJ3, with TRDD3 identical over 10 bases. Assignment of the J gene here rests on matching the DNA to germline, because TCRdb gives none. Germline V CDR1 and CDR2: GEAIGNYY, EKD. Trimming removed 3 bases from V and 0 bases from J; junction bases left unmatched: 13. The CDR3 runs to 21 residues. In nucleotides, the CDR3 is TGTGCCTGTGACTCGCCCTGTACTGGGGGATTGGTCTCCTGGGACACCCGACAGATGTTTTTC. It specifies CACDSPCTGGLVSWDTRQMFF.

This clone was seen only a few times. TCRdb's listed protein matches a much larger clone and diverges from this DNA's translation at residue 16, likely through a read error; the protein shown comes from the DNA. The V gene reported is TRDV2; the J gene is uncalled; the table assigns TRDD3, which was not confirmed against the DNA. The germline V gene encodes CDR1 GEAIGNYY and CDR2 EKD. This CDR3 is built from 17 residues. The CDR3 is CACEGRTGDPAGDKLTF. The CDR3 DNA reads as TGTGCCTGTGAGGGCCGTACTGGGGATCCGGCGGGCGATAAACTCACCTTT.

This clone was recorded many times. Written as DNA, the CDR3 is TGTGCTCTTGGGGAAGGACTGGAGGGACTCATCTTT. Its protein product is CALGEGLEGLIF. The chain has TRDV1 and TRDJ1; perhaps TRDD3 as D (5 bases). Here the J gene came from matching the DNA to germline, since TCRdb omits it. Deletions cut 2 bases from V and 10 bases from J, with 11 bases between. Germline lookup yields CDR1 TSWWSYY and CDR2 QGS. The CDR3 runs to 12 residues.

This clone has more than one count but fewer than ten. This DNA's translation differs at residue 12 from TCRdb's protein, which comes from a much larger clone; a read error is likely, and the protein shown is translated from the DNA. This chain joins TRDV1 and TRDJ1, with 8 nucleotides matching TRDD3. The V and J ends lost 4 bases and 0 bases, in that order; junction bases with no gene match: 31. The CDR3 spans 24 residues. CDR1 and CDR2 (germline): TSWWSYY, QGS. This chain's CDR3 is CALGAFHPILGGTSSPIYTDKLIF. In DNA form, the CDR3 reads TGTGCTCTTGGGGCCTTCCATCCCATACTGGGGGGTACGTCTTCCCCAATTTACACCGATAAACTCATCTTT.

This clone was seen a few times. TCRdb's protein, taken from a much larger clone, differs from this DNA's translation at residue 16, likely owing to a read error; the protein displayed comes from the DNA. The V call is TRDV1, the J call TRDJ1, with TRDD3 identical over 7 bases. TCRdb lists no J gene, so it was determined here by aligning the DNA to germline. The ends lost 2 bases at V and 1 base at J; junction bases unmatched: 31. Germline V gene lookup returns CDR1 TSWWSYY and CDR2 QGS. This CDR3 region has 24 residues. This CDR3 reads CALGEGEGTVIPVLGTACTDKLIF. The DNA of the CDR3 is TGTGCTCTTGGGGAAGGGGAAGGAACGGTCATTCCAGTACTGGGGACTGCCTGCACCGATAAACTCATCTTT.